Shown below are 3 T cell receptor beta chains from a single sample sequenced in a study of blood T cell repertoires in COVID-19. Libraries were prepared by immunoSEQ multiplex PCR; TCRdb keeps only in-frame clonotypes and omits some of them. The profile shows some 87,000 clones, approximately 84% of them singletons. Specimen: peripheral blood. All receptors derive from a man older than 75 with active or convalescent COVID-19.

In its sample, this clone was seen once. J is TRBJ1-1 and V is TRBV19; D is uncertain. CDR3 length equals 13 residues. Trimming took off 5 bases at V and 0 bases at J, with 7 bases between the two ends. Per germline, CDR1 LNHDA and CDR2 SQIVND (reference sequence). CDR3 in amino acids: CASSQFLNTEAFF. Written as DNA, the CDR3 is TGTGCCAGTAGTCAGTTTCTGAACACTGAAGCTTTCTTT.

In this sample, this clone turned up a few times. This chain uses TRBV5-1 with TRBJ1-6, with TRBD1 matching over 7 bases. CDR1 SGHRS and CDR2 YFSETQ come from the germline V gene. J gave up 9 bases and V 5 bases, and 5 bases lay outside the gene matches. This CDR3 is 13 amino acids long. CDR3 sequence (DNA): TGCGCCAGCAGTCGGTACAGGGGTTCACCCCTCCACTTT. Encoded protein: CASSRYRGSPLHF. Variable domain in full (rest from reference TRBV5-1 and TRBJ1-6): KAGVTQTPRYLIKTRGQQVTLSCSPISGHRSVSWYQQTPGQGLQFLFEYFSETQRNKGNFPGRFSGRQFSNSRSEMNVSTLELGDSALYLCASSRYRGSPLHFGNGTRLTVT.

The chain is built from TRBV6-6 and TRBJ2-4; D might be TRBD2 (5 bases). CDR1 is MNHNY and CDR2 is SVGAGI in the germline V gene (reference sequence). The CDR3 contains 12 residues. V dropped 11 bases and J dropped 2 bases, with 10 bases sitting between them. The CDR3 nucleotides read TGTGCCGCCGAGGGAACCAAAAACATTCAGTACTTC. Protein: CAAEGTKNIQYF.